Each of the 27 T cell receptor beta chains below was sequenced from the same sample in a study of cytomegalovirus exposure and HLA in healthy donors. PCR amplification relied on 60 Vbeta primers (plus 13 Jbeta primers). Clones were read by immunoSEQ multiplex PCR, and TCRdb kept only the in-frame ones, dropping some. The table gives approximately 110,000 clones; the top ten clones make up approximately 3.9% of it. Material for sequencing was PBMCs. These receptors came from a man younger than 35 in good health and CMV-seronegative.

The gene calls are TRBV18 and TRBJ2-1; 7 bases are a match to TRBD1. The trim removed 0 bases at V and 3 bases at J, leaving 5 bases unmatched. Germline V lookup: CDR1 KGHSH, CDR2 LQKENI. The CDR3 runs 16 residues. The CDR3 nucleotides read TGTGCCAGCTCACCACCCGGACAGGAGATCTACAATGAGCAGTTCTTC. This sequence encodes CASSPPGQEIYNEQFF.

The chain employs TRBV5-1 and TRBJ2-7; D is possibly TRBD2 (6 bases). The V end lost 7 bases, the J end lost 0 bases, and 11 bases lay between the germline ends. This CDR3 is built from 13 residues. Per the germline V gene, CDR1 is SGHRS and CDR2 is YFSETQ. DNA for the CDR3: TGCGCCAGCCGGCCGGGGGACTCCTACGAGCAGTACTTC. Translation: CASRPGDSYEQYF. The full variable domain, completed using reference TRBV5-1 and TRBJ2-7, is KAGVTQTPRYLIKTRGQQVTLSCSPISGHRSVSWYQQTPGQGLQFLFEYFSETQRNKGNFPGRFSGRQFSNSRSEMNVSTLELGDSALYLCASRPGDSYEQYFGPGTRLTVT.

This rearrangement joins TRBV7-9 to TRBJ1-2; D is uncertain. There are 12 residues in the CDR3. V gave up 8 bases and J gave up 3 bases, with 10 bases separating them. Germline V gene lookup returns CDR1 SEHNR and CDR2 FQNEAQ (reference sequence). The CDR3 DNA reads TGTGCCAGCGAGGATAAGGACTATGGCTACACCTTC. Its translation: CASEDKDYGYTF.

The chain links TRBV25-1 to TRBJ1-1, with D possibly being TRBD1 (6 bases). The CDR3 length is 11 residues. Germline assignment: CDR1 MGHDK and CDR2 SYGVNS. V was shortened by 5 bases and J by 10 bases, with 11 bases between the two germline ends. The CDR3 protein is CASSRGGAAFF. The DNA for the CDR3 is TGTGCCAGCAGTAGGGGGGGGGCAGCTTTCTTT.

This chain joins TRBV5-1 and TRBJ2-6; a weak D match, TRBD2 (6 bases). This CDR3 region has 16 residues. V was shortened by 5 bases and J by 1 base, with 13 bases between the two germline ends. Germline V gives CDR1 SGHRS, CDR2 YFSETQ. CDR3 in DNA: TGCGCCAGCAGTTACTCACGGGGGTCTGGGGCCAACGTCCTGACTTTC. As protein: CASSYSRGSGANVLTF. The full variable domain, in which reference TRBV5-1 and TRBJ2-6 provide the parts outside the CDR3, is KAGVTQTPRYLIKTRGQQVTLSCSPISGHRSVSWYQQTPGQGLQFLFEYFSETQRNKGNFPGRFSGRQFSNSRSEMNVSTLELGDSALYLCASSYSRGSGANVLTFGAGSRLTVL.

V gene TRBV15 combines with J gene TRBJ2-3; 7 bases map to TRBD2. This CDR3 has 16 residues. Per the germline V gene, CDR1 is LNHNV and CDR2 is YYDKDF (reference sequence). V lost 0 bases, J lost 3 bases, and 6 bases stayed unmatched. The CDR3 reads CATSRDPRLATDTQYF. CDR3 in DNA: TGTGCCACCAGCAGAGATCCGAGACTAGCTACAGATACGCAGTATTTT.

J is TRBJ2-1 and V is TRBV20-1; no definite D call. CDR3 length: 10 residues. V was clipped by 4 bases and J by 5 bases, with 3 bases between them. Germline-derived CDR1 and CDR2 are DFQATT and SNEGSKA (reference sequence). The chain's CDR3 is CSATDNEQFF. CDR3 DNA sequence: TGCAGTGCTACTGACAATGAGCAGTTCTTC.

This chain uses TRBV14 with TRBJ1-5, with unresolved D. The CDR3 totals 13 residues. Trimming removed 0 bases at V and 4 bases at J, with 4 bases between. Germline V gives CDR1 SGHDN, CDR2 FVKESK. The CDR3 coding sequence is TGTGCCAGCAGCCAAGATCTGAATCAGCCCCAGCATTTT. Translation: CASSQDLNQPQHF.

V usage is TRBV4-2 and J usage is TRBJ1-1; D call uncertain. There are 15 residues in the CDR3. Trimming stripped 4 bases from V and 5 bases from J, with 17 bases between. The germline V gene has CDR1 LGHNA and CDR2 YNFKEQ. CDR3 nucleotides: TGTGCCAGCAGCCCGGGCGGGGTAGGGAGGACTGAAGCTTTCTTT. Protein: CASSPGGVGRTEAFF.

This chain links TRBV19 with TRBJ1-4; 8 nucleotides match TRBD1. Germline V gene data show CDR1 as LNHDA and CDR2 as SQIVND (reference sequence). The CDR3 runs 14 residues. Trimming took 2 bases from V and 5 from J; bases not matched to a gene: 1. The CDR3 region is CASSIQGANEKLFF. The CDR3 DNA sequence: TGTGCCAGTAGTATACAGGGGGCAAATGAAAAACTGTTTTTT.

The chain employs TRBV5-5 and TRBJ1-5, with 7 bases fitting TRBD1. The length of the CDR3 is 14 residues. V was pared by 5 bases and J by 2 bases, with 4 bases of the junction left unmatched. From germline, CDR1 is SGHKS and CDR2 YYEKEE (reference sequence). CDR3 coding DNA: TGTGCCAGCAGGTCCCAGGGGGGCAATCAGCCCCAGCATTTT. Translation gives CASRSQGGNQPQHF.

The rearrangement uses TRBV2 and TRBJ2-7; D uncertain. The V gene lost 4 bases and the J gene lost 3 bases, with 7 bases spanning the gap. Germline CDR1 SNHLY, CDR2 FYNNEI. CDR3 length: 12 residues. The CDR3 DNA sequence: TGTGCCAGCAGTGGCTCAGGCTACGAGCAGTACTTC. Translating it yields CASSGSGYEQYF.

This chain links TRBV9 with TRBJ1-2; D is undetermined. The CDR3 contains 13 residues. Trimming cost V 4 bases and J 2 bases, with 9 bases left between them. The germline V gene encodes CDR1 SGDLS and CDR2 YYNGEE. CDR3 sequence (DNA): TGTGCCAGCAGCAACCGGGAGAACTATGGCTACACCTTC. Amino acid sequence: CASSNRENYGYTF.

V is TRBV4-1 and J is TRBJ2-2; weak D call: TRBD2 (6 bases). This CDR3 comprises 16 residues. Trimming cost V 2 bases and J 5 bases, with 15 bases left between them. Per germline, CDR1 MGHRA and CDR2 YSYEKL. The CDR3 DNA is TGCGCCAGCAGCCAACTTGTCGGACTATTAACCGGGGAGCTGTTTTTT. Amino acid sequence: CASSQLVGLLTGELFF.

V gene TRBV13 combines with J gene TRBJ1-1; no definite D call. This CDR3 contains 12 residues. V was cut by 5 bases and J by 5 bases, with 9 bases left in between. The germline CDR1 and CDR2 sequences are PRHDT and FYEKMQ (reference sequence). The CDR3 DNA reads as TGTGCCAGCAGCGCTCGGGAGACTGAAGCTTTCTTT. Translating gives CASSARETEAFF. The whole variable domain, remainder taken from reference TRBV13 and TRBJ1-1, is AAGVIQSPRHLIKEKRETATLKCYPIPRHDTVYWYQQGPGQDPQFLISFYEKMQSDKGSIPDRFSAQQFSDYHSELNMSSLELGDSALYFCASSARETEAFFGQGTRLTVV.

J is TRBJ1-1 and V is TRBV4-2; D is undetermined. The ends were cut back, 5 bases at V and 4 bases at J, with 20 bases in the middle. Looked up from germline, CDR1 is LGHNA and CDR2 is YNFKEQ. The CDR3 is 16 amino acids. CDR3 loop: CASSSPHGSSGTEAFF. The CDR3 nucleotides read TGTGCCAGCAGCTCCCCTCACGGGAGTAGTGGCACTGAAGCTTTCTTT.

The chain joins TRBV18 to TRBJ1-3; D ambiguous. V was clipped by 2 bases and J by 2 bases, with 13 bases between them. Germline V gene data show CDR1 as KGHSH and CDR2 as LQKENI. This CDR3 comprises 16 residues. In nucleotides, the CDR3 is TGTGCCAGCTCACCAGCTCCCGGGGTGGCTGGAAACACCATATATTTT. It encodes CASSPAPGVAGNTIYF.

The chain combines TRBV2 with TRBJ1-5; D is unresolved. CDR1 and CDR2 (germline): SNHLY, FYNNEI. V was clipped by 7 bases and J by 0 bases, with 13 bases between them. This CDR3 comprises 15 residues. CDR3 coding DNA: TGTGCCAGCAATTGGGCAGGAACTAGCAATCAGCCCCAGCATTTT. Encoded protein: CASNWAGTSNQPQHF.

V is TRBV5-1 and J is TRBJ2-7; 7 bases fit TRBD1. The CDR3 extends over 14 amino acids. Trimming took 0 bases from V and 5 from J; bases not matched to a gene: 5. The germline V gene encodes CDR1 SGHRS and CDR2 YFSETQ. The CDR3 DNA follows: TGCGCCAGCAGCTTGGACAGGGGACGTGACGAGCAGTACTTC. Translation: CASSLDRGRDEQYF.

Here the CDR3 DNA reads TGCGCCAGCAGCCTCCGTGGCTTCATGAACACTGAAGCTTTCTTT. Amino acids: CASSLRGFMNTEAFF. The rearrangement uses TRBV5-1 and TRBJ1-1; D is unclear. V shed 4 bases and J shed 0 bases, with 13 bases lying between them. The germline CDR1 and CDR2 sequences are SGHRS and YFSETQ. This CDR3 region has 15 residues.

This chain joins TRBV28 and TRBJ2-1; 8 bases are shared with TRBD2. With V trimmed by 6 bases and J by 8 bases, 12 bases remained unmatched. CDR1 and CDR2 (germline): MDHEN, SYDVKM. The CDR3 runs to 15 residues. This chain's CDR3 is CASRSGTRSRHEQFF. The CDR3 bases are TGTGCCAGCAGGTCCGGGACTAGGTCGCGTCATGAGCAGTTCTTC.

CDR3 loop: CASTGDVGELFF. The CDR3 nucleotides are TGTGCCAGCACGGGGGACGTCGGGGAGCTGTTTTTT. The gene calls are TRBV6-6 and TRBJ2-2; tentatively, D is TRBD2 (6 bases). Germline-derived CDR1 and CDR2 are MNHNY and SVGAGI (reference sequence). Between the trimmed V and J ends, which lost 7 bases and 7 bases, there was a span of 10 bases. CDR3 length equals 12 residues.

The V call is TRBV2, the J call TRBJ2-5, with a tentative D call TRBD2 (7 bases). This CDR3 has 15 residues. Trimming took 8 bases from V and 9 from J, leaving 25 bases between them. Germline assignment: CDR1 SNHLY and CDR2 FYNNEI. CDR3 DNA: TGTGCCAGCTGGTCCTGGCGGGGGCCTCTTAGGGCCCAGTACTTC. Translating gives CASWSWRGPLRAQYF.

The chain couples TRBV6-5 to TRBJ2-1; D is unresolved. Per the germline V gene, CDR1 is MNHEY and CDR2 is SVGAGI. The CDR3 has 11 residues. The V gene lost 0 bases and the J gene lost 10 bases, with 4 bases spanning the gap. CDR3 in DNA: TGTGCCAGCAGTTACTCGGGCGAGCAGTTCTTC. Encoded protein: CASSYSGEQFF.

The DNA for the CDR3 is TGTGCCAGCAGCCCCCGGGATACGCAGTATTTT. It yields the protein CASSPRDTQYF. The chain recombines TRBV14 with TRBJ2-3, with D uncertain. Trimming stripped 4 bases from V and 6 bases from J, with 5 bases between. The CDR3 has 11 amino acids. Germline-derived CDR1 and CDR2 are SGHDN and FVKESK.

The gene calls are TRBV10-3 and TRBJ2-1; D unresolved. V gave up 5 bases and J gave up 4 bases, with 18 bases separating them. Germline CDR1 and CDR2: ENHRY and SYGVKD. The CDR3 runs 16 residues. The CDR3 loop reads CAISSRNGQPYNEQFF. In DNA form, the CDR3 reads TGTGCCATCAGTTCCAGGAATGGGCAGCCTTACAATGAGCAGTTCTTC.

The chain combines TRBV6-5 with TRBJ2-7, with 7 bases fitting TRBD1. The CDR3 has 14 amino acids. Germline V gives CDR1 MNHEY, CDR2 SVGAGI. V gave up 6 bases and J gave up 5 bases; unmatched junction bases: 10. The CDR3 nucleotides are TGTGCCAGCAGACGTAGGACAGGCGCGAACGAGCAGTACTTC. This codes for CASRRRTGANEQYF.